This T cell receptor (beta chain) was profiled in a study of OX40 agonist ivuxolimab in advanced cancers. This CDR3 is built from 13 residues. Between the trimmed V and J ends, which lost 5 bases and 7 bases, there was a span of 12 bases. Germline values: CDR1 LNHDA, CDR2 SQIVND (reference sequence). Only in-frame clones appear in the TCRdb table, and some are missing; sequencing was by immunoSEQ multiplex PCR. In the table there are roughly 50,000 clones, over 70% of which are singletons. This sample comprised CD4+ or CD8+ T cells sorted from blood, obtained in a trial of the OX40 agonist ivuxolimab. This clonotype was sampled from an adult with an advanced solid tumor such as melanoma, head and neck, liver or kidney cancer. This chain connects TRBV19 to TRBJ2-1; TRBD2 is a possible D gene (5 bases). The CDR3 bases are TGTGCCAGTAGTTTCGGACTCGAAAATGAGCAGTTCTTC. Its translation is CASSFGLENEQFF.